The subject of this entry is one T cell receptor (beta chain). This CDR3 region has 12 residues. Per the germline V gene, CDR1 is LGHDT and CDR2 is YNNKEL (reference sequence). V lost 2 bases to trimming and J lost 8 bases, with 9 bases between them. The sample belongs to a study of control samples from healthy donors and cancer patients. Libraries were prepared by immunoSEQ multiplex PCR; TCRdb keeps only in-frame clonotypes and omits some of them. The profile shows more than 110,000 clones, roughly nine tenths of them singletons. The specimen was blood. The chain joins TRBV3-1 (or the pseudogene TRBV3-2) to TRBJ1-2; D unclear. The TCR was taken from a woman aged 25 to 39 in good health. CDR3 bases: TGTGCCAGCAGCCAATCCAGTCGGGGCTACACCTTC. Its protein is CASSQSSRGYTF.